This T cell receptor (beta chain) was captured by sequencing in a study of identical twins. Findings and limits, study-wide: Conclusions relied on cross-sectional statistical analysis, not following the same donors. Zero-insertion analyses were open to partial confounding by invariant MAIT and iNKT cells.

The trim removed 0 bases at V and 2 bases at J, leaving 1 base unmatched. The CDR3 runs to 14 residues. Germline V gene data show CDR1 as SGHRS and CDR2 as YFSETQ. The sample holds many counts of this clonotype. Antigen unknown. After template switching added a universal primer site, the resulting cDNA carried unique molecular identifiers. TCRdb itself ran the 5' RACE reads through MiXCR, one entry per CDR3 protein. The table includes around 550,000 distinct CDR3 sequences, roughly 15% detected once. These data were also reused for a study on yellow fever vaccine responses in identical twins.

The source of this sequence is a woman in her late teens or twenties in good health. The sample comprised CD4+ T cells sorted from blood. The chain is built from TRBV5-1 and TRBJ2-7, with 8 bases lining up with TRBD2. CDR3 in amino acids: CASSLGAGAYEQYF. CDR3 sequence (DNA): TGCGCCAGCAGCTTGGGAGCGGGAGCCTACGAGCAGTACTTC.